Below are 7 T cell receptor beta chains sequenced from a single sample in a study of patients and donors after allogeneic stem cell transplantation (dated by TCRdb to 2020 to 2022). The library was obtained by RT-PCR. TCRdb shows the sequencer as NextSeq 550. The public reads were reprocessed in TCRdb via fastp at Q25 and MiXCR, keeping in-frame beta chains. Duplicate CDR3 protein sequences are folded into a single record with the most common DNA and genes. Counted in this sample were approximately 99,000 distinct CDR3 sequences; approximately 40% of them appeared once. In total, the top ten clones hold 25% to 35% of the sample. The sequenced sample was blood, either unsorted or a sorted T cell fraction (not recorded which). These receptors were collected from a human donor who was either an allogeneic HSCT recipient or a stem cell or donor lymphocyte infusion donor (not recorded which). It is not recorded whose cells these are; they may come from a transplant donor.

V gene TRBV24-1 combines with J gene TRBJ1-2; D gene uncertain. Germline-derived CDR1 and CDR2 are KGHDR and SFDVKD. The germline V and J ends were trimmed by 3 bases and 0 bases, with 10 bases remaining between them. The CDR3 extends over 15 amino acids. CDR3 in DNA: TGTGCCACCAGTGATGGCGGACTAACTAACTATGGCTACACCTTC. It encodes CATSDGGLTNYGYTF.

This clonotype showed up many times. The rearrangement joins TRBV12-3 or TRBV12-4 to TRBJ2-2; D uncertain. V dropped 2 bases and J dropped 5 bases, with 12 bases sitting between them. This CDR3 has 15 amino acids. CDR3 protein: CASSLFGGKTGELFF. The CDR3, as DNA: TGTGCCAGCAGTTTATTCGGCGGAAAGACCGGGGAGCTGTTTTTT.

The chain employs TRBV4-2 and TRBJ2-3; D may match TRBD1 or TRBD2 (5 bases each). Trimming pared 1 base from V and 5 bases from J, leaving 13 bases between. The CDR3 is 15 amino acids. Germline values: CDR1 LGHNA, CDR2 YNFKEQ. CDR3 region: CASSQAQGVGDTQYF. The CDR3 DNA sequence: TGTGCCAGCAGCCAAGCGCAGGGAGTTGGAGATACGCAGTATTTT.

This clonotype has only a few counts. The J gene is TRBJ2-1, the V gene TRBV12-3 or TRBV12-4; a possible D gene is TRBD1 (6 bases). The CDR3 has 15 residues. Trimming shortened V by 6 bases and J by 8 bases, and 20 bases separated the two germline ends. CDR3 region: CASSPRGGNVDEQFF. The DNA for the CDR3 is TGTGCCAGCAGCCCCCGAGGGGGTAATGTCGATGAGCAGTTCTTC.

By sample share, this clonotype is medium-sized. The chain employs TRBV20-1 and TRBJ2-3, with TRBD2 identical over 11 bases. Losses at the gene ends were 3 bases for V and 4 bases for J; bases not matched to a gene: 9. The CDR3 contains 16 residues. Germline V gene sequence: CDR1 DFQATT, CDR2 SNEGSKA (reference sequence). CDR3: CSASPLLAGGADTQYF. The DNA for the CDR3 is TGCAGTGCTAGCCCCCTTCTAGCGGGAGGAGCAGATACGCAGTATTTT.

The chain has TRBV29-1 and TRBJ2-1; D gene unclear. Per germline, CDR1 SQVTM and CDR2 ANQGSEA. This CDR3 spans 12 amino acids. V lost 6 bases, J lost 4 bases, and 10 bases lay in between. CDR3 in DNA: TGCAGCGTCCCCCTTTTTTACAATGAGCAGTTCTTC. Translated: CSVPLFYNEQFF.

This rearrangement joins TRBV6-6 to TRBJ1-2; 7 bases align to TRBD1. Trimming removed 0 bases from V and 0 bases from J; junction bases left unmatched: 7. This CDR3 contains 17 residues. Germline V gene lookup returns CDR1 MNHNY and CDR2 SVGAGI (reference sequence). Here the CDR3 DNA reads TGTGCCAGCAGTTACTCGAGGAGACAGGGCTCTAACTATGGCTACACCTTC. Its protein product is CASSYSRRQGSNYGYTF.